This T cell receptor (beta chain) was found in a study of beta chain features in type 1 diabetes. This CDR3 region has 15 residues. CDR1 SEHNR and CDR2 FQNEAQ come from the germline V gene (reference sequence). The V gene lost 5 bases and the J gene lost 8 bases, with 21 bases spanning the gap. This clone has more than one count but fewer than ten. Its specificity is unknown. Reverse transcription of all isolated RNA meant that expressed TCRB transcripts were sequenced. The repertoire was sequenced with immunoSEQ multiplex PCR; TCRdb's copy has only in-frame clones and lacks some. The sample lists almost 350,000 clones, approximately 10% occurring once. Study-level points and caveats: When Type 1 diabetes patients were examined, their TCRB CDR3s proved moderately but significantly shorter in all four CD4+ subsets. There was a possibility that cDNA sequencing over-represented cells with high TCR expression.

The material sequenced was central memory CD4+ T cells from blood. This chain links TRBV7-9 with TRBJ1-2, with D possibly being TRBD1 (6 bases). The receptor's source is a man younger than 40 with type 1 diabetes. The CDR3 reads CASSLTGGEGLGYTF. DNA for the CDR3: TGTGCCAGCAGCCTAACGGGGGGCGAAGGTCTAGGCTACACCTTC.